This T cell receptor beta chain is drawn from a study of T-cell memory formation after mild COVID-19. About the study: Among the donors, TCR clusters were largely specific to each donor. Whole-study findings and limits: Contracting CD4+ clones were located mainly in CM and EM, and CD8+ clones in EMRA.

It was 5'RACE with constant-segment primers that produced the TCR alpha and TCR beta cDNA libraries, which carried sample barcodes and UMIs. TCRdb used MiXCR to reprocess the 5' RACE reads, holding one entry per CDR3 protein. The sample yields approximately 250,000 distinct CDR3 sequences, roughly 17% seen once. Between the trimmed V and J ends, which lost 3 bases and 6 bases, there was a span of 9 bases. The CDR3 is 13 residues long. Germline V gene sequence: CDR1 SGHTA, CDR2 FQGNSA. A remark on this clonotype: Its antigen is undetermined.

V is TRBV7-2 and J is TRBJ2-1; D gene unclear. The sequencing sample was made of PBMCs or a T cell subset sorted from them (not recorded which). The source of this sequence is a man aged 18 to 29 who had mild COVID-19 (a few samples of this study predate the infection). Cell type and time point are not known. The CDR3 nucleotides read TGTGCCAGCAGCTTTGGCGGCCTCAATGAGCAGTTCTTC. It codes for CASSFGGLNEQFF.